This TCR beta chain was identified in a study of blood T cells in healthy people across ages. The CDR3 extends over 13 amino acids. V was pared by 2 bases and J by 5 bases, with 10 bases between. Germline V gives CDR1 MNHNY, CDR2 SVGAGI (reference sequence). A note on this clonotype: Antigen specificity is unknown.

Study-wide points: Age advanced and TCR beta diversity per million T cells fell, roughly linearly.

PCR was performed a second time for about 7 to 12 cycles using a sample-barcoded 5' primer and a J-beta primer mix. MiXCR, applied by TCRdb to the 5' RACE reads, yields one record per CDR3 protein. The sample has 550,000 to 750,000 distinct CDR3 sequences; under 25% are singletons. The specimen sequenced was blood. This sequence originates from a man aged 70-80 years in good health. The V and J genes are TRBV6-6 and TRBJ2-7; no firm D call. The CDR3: CASSYSDKDEQYF. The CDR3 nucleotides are TGTGCCAGCAGTTACAGTGACAAGGACGAGCAGTACTTC.